This T cell receptor beta chain came from a study of blood T cell repertoires in COVID-19. Study in general: Samples taken during acute and convalescent COVID-19 were collected in the United States, Italy and Spain.

The germline V gene has CDR1 SGHRS and CDR2 YFSETQ. CDR3 length equals 16 residues. V gave up 1 base and J gave up 5 bases, with 18 bases separating them. Across 20 to 25 US areas, participants ranged in age from 18 to 89 years. Which cohort a participant joined came from the clinical history participants gave. Original processing methods: Using reference gene primer amplification, nucleated cell counts were estimated. Repertoires were generated with immunoSEQ multiplex PCR, while TCRdb's copy carries only in-frame clones and drops some. Clone size and V and J calls were adopted from that table, with D and trimming inferred from the DNA. The sample records roughly 320,000 clones, 80% to 90% being singletons.

Sequenced material: PBMCs or T cells enriched from blood (not recorded which). The clonotype was recovered from a man aged 30-40 years who had recovered from COVID-19. The chain links TRBV5-1 to TRBJ1-2; D uncertain. The CDR3 loop is CASSLSGGQPLYGYTF. CDR3 nucleotide sequence: TGCGCCAGCAGCTTGTCAGGCGGGCAACCTCTTTATGGCTACACCTTC.